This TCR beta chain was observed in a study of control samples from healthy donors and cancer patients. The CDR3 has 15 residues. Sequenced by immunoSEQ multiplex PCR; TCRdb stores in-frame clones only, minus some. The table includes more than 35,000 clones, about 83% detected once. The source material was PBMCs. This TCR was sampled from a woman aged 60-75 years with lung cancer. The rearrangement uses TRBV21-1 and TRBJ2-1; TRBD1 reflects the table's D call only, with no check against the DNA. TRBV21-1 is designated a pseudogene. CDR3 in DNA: TGTGCCAGCAGCAGGCGGGACAGGGAGTACAATGAGCAGTTCTTC. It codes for CASSRRDREYNEQFF.